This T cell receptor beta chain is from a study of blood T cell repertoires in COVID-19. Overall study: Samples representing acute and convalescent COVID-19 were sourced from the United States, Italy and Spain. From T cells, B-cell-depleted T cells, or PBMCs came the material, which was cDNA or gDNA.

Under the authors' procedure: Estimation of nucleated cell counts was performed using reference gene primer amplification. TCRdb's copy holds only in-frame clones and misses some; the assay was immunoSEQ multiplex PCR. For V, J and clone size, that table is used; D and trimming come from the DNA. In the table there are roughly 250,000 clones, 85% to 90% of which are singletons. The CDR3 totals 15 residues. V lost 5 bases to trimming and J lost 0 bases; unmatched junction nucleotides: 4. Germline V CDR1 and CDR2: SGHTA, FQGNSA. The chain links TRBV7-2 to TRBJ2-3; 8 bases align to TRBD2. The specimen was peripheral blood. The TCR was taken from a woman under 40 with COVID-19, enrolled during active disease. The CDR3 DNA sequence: TGTGCCAGCAGCGGCCGGGGGGGGAGCACAGATACGCAGTATTTT. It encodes CASSGRGGSTDTQYF.